These T cell receptor beta chains were read from a single sample in a study of beta chain features in type 1 diabetes. Produced via immunoSEQ multiplex PCR; TCRdb's table is partial and in-frame only. The data show 900,000 or so clones, roughly 15% seen once. Sequencing was performed on naive CD4+ T cells from blood. Receptors originate from a woman aged 18 to 35 in good health. The CDR3 runs from the conserved cysteine through the conserved F or W.

j_call | cdr3_length | v_call | cdr3_aa
TRBJ2-3 | 15 | TRBV15 | CATSRARQGPYTQYF
TRBJ1-1 | 13 | TRBV28 | CASTEDMNTEAFF
TRBJ2-2 | 16 | TRBV19 | CASSIGLAGVRGELFF
TRBJ2-1 | 14 | TRBV28 | CASSQRDRYNEQFF
TRBJ1-4 | 16 | TRBV2 | CASSAEGQIRNEKLFF
TRBJ2-1 | 16 | TRBV14 | CASSNPKRAVKNEQFF
TRBJ1-2 | 14 | TRBV6-5 | CASSYGQARHGYTF
TRBJ2-2 | 16 | TRBV4-3 | CASSMGTPGTTGELFF
TRBJ2-3 | 15 | TRBV6-5 | CASSRAGGRPDTQYF
TRBJ2-2 | 13 | TRBV19 | CASGGQSGGELFF
TRBJ1-2 | 13 | TRBV7-3 | CASSKGQGYGYTF
TRBJ2-7 | 12 | TRBV6-5 | CASSYNSYEQYF
TRBJ2-1 | 14 | TRBV7-9 | CASSVYGTHNEQFF
TRBJ2-3 | 11 | TRBV2 | CASSATDTQYF
TRBJ2-7 | 11 | TRBV6-1 | CATGQGHEQYF
TRBJ2-3 | 13 | TRBV7-9 | CASSNSNLDTQYF
TRBJ2-1 | 15 | TRBV11-2 | CASSLLGRSYNEQFF
TRBJ2-2 | 15 | TRBV4-2 | CASSQDLLGGGELFF
TRBJ1-3 | 17 | TRBV11-2 | CASSSRSGTGSGNTIYF
TRBJ2-5 | 15 | TRBV4-2 | CASSQTLTMGGTQYF
TRBJ2-2 | 13 | TRBV11-3 | CASSHRATGELFF
TRBJ2-3 | 16 | TRBV7-3 | CASSLTSAGHTDTQYF
TRBJ2-6 | 18 | TRBV7-2 | CASSLYAGLESGANVLTF
TRBJ2-1 | 16 | TRBV7-6 | CASSLGRGRIPNEQFF
TRBJ2-7 | 13 | TRBV7-8 | CASSWDRGNEQYF
TRBJ2-1 | 13 | TRBV10-3 | CAISESGRAPQFF
TRBJ2-1 | 16 | TRBV7-6 | CASSLADRELYNEQFF
TRBJ1-1 | 14 | TRBV7-9 | CASSLAGLNTEAFF
TRBJ1-5 | 16 | TRBV7-8 | CASSLRSQGSVQPQHF
TRBJ1-4 | 14 | TRBV6-5 | CASSYERSNEKLFF
TRBJ2-1 | 11 | TRBV20-1 | CSASRVNEQFF
TRBJ2-5 | 15 | TRBV7-6 | CASSFGAGASETQYF
TRBJ2-7 | 15 | TRBV4-2 | CASSQGAASSYEQYF
TRBJ2-5 | 12 | TRBV7-9 | CASSPMRETQYF
TRBJ2-3 | 17 | TRBV4-3 | CASSQDIRVFSTDTQYF
TRBJ2-3 | 15 | TRBV2 | CATGLAGGPGDTQYF
TRBJ1-5 | 13 | TRBV7-9 | CASSLQDNQPQHF
TRBJ2-7 | 16 | TRBV18 | CASSPRSRGGSYEQYF
TRBJ2-3 | 14 | TRBV4-2 | CASSQFGSTDTQYF